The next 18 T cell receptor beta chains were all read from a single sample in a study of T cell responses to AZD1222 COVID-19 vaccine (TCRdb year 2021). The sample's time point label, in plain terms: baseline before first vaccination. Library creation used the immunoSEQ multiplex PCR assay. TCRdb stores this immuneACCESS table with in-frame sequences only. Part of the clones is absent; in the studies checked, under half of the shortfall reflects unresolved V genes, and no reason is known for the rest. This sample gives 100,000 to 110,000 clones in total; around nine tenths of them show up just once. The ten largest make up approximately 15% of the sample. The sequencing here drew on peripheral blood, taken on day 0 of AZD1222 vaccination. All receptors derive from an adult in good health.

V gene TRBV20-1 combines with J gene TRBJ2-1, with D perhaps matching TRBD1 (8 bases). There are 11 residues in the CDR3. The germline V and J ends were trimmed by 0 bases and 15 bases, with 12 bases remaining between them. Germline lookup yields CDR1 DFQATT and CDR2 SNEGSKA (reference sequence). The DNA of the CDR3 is TGCAGTGCTAGAGATTACAGGGGGGGGTTCTTC. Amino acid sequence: CSARDYRGGFF.

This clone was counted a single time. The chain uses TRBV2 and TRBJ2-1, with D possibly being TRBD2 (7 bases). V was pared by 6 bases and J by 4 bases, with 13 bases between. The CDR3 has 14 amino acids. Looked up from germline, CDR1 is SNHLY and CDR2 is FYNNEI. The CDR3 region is CASSPRGAYNEQFF. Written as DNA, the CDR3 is TGTGCCAGCAGCCCTCGGGGGGCATACAATGAGCAGTTCTTC.

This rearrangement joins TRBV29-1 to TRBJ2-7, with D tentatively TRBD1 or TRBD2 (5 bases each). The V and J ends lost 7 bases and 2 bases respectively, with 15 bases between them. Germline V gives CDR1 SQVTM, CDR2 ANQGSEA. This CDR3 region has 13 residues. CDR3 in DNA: TGCAGCGCCCGCCGGGACGCCACCTACGAGCAGTACTTC. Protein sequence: CSARRDATYEQYF.

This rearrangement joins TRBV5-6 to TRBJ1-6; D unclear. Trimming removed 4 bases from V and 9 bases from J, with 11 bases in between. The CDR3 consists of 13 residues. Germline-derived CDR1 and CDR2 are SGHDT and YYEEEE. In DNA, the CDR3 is TGTGCCAGCAGCGCAGAGGTTGGTTCACCCCTCCACTTT. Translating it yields CASSAEVGSPLHF.

The CDR3 nucleotides are TGTGCCAGCAGCTTAACCGGGAACTTCTTTAAAACTGAAGCTTTCTTT. This gives the protein CASSLTGNFFKTEAFF. The chain uses TRBV11-2 and TRBJ1-1; D unresolved. This CDR3 spans 16 amino acids. Germline values: CDR1 SGHAT, CDR2 FQNNGV. V was clipped by 2 bases and J by 5 bases, with 18 bases between them.

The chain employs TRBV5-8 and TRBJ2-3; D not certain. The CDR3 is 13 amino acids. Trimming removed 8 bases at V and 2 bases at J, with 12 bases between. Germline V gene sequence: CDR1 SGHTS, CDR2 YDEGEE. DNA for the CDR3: TGTGCCAGTAGTCCTTATGCCACAGATACGCAGTATTTT. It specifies CASSPYATDTQYF.

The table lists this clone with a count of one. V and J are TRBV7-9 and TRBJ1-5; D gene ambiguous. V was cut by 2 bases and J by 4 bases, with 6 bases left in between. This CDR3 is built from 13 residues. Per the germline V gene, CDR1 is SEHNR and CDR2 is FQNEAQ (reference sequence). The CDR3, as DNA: TGTGCCAGCAGCTTAACGTATAATCAGCCCCAGCATTTT. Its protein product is CASSLTYNQPQHF. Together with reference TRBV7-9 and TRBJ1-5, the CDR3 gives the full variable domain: DTGVSQNPRHKITKRGQNVTFRCDPISEHNRLYWYRQTLGQGPEFLTYFQNEAQLEKSRLLSDRFSAERPKGSFSTLEIQRTEQGDSAMYLCASSLTYNQPQHFGDGTRLSIL.

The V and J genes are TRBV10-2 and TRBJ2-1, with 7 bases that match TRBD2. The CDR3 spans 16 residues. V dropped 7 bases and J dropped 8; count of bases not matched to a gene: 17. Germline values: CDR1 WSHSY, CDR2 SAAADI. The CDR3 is CASIGQKAGERYEQFF. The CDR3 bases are TGCGCCAGCATAGGCCAAAAGGCGGGGGAGAGGTATGAGCAGTTCTTC.

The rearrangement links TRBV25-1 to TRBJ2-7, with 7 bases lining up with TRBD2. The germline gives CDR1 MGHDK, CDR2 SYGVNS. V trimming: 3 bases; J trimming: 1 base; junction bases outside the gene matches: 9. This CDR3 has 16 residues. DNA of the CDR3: TGTGCCAGCAGTGACATAACGGGGGGAGGTTCCTACGAGCAGTACTTC. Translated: CASSDITGGGSYEQYF.

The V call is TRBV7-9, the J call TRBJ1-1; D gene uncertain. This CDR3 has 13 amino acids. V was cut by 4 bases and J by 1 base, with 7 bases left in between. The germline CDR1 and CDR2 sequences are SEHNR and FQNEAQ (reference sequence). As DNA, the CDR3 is TGTGCCAGCAGCTCACCAGCGAACACTGAAGCTTTCTTT. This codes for CASSSPANTEAFF.

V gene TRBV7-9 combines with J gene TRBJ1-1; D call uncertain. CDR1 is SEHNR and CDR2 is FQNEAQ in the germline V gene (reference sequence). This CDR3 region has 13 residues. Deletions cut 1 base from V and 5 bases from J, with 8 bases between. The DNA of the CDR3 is TGTGCCAGCAGCTTAGGAGGTAGTACTGAAGCTTTCTTT. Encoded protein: CASSLGGSTEAFF.

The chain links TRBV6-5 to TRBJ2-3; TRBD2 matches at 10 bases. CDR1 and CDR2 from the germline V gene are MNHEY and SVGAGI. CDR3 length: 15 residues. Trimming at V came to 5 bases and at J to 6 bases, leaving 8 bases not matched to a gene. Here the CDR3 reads CASSRQRGGQDTQYF. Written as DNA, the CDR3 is TGTGCCAGCAGTCGACAGCGGGGGGGCCAGGATACGCAGTATTTT.

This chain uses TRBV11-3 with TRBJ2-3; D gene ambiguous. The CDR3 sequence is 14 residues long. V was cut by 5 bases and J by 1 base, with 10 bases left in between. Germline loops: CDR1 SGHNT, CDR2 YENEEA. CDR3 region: CASSLAAGTDTQYF. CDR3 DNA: TGTGCCAGCAGCCTCGCGGCAGGCACAGATACGCAGTATTTT.

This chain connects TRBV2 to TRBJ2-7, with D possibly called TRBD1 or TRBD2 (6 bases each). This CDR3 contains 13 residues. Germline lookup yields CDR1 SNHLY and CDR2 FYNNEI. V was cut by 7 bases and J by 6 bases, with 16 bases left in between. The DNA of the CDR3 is TGTGCCAGCAACAGAAGGGGGGTGGGCGAGCAGTACTTC. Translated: CASNRRGVGEQYF.

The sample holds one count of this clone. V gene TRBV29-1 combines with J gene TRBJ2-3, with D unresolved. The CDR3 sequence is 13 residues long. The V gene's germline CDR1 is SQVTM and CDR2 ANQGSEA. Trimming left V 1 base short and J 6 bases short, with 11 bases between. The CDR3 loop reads CSVEAGSWDTQYF. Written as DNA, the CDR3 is TGCAGCGTTGAAGCTGGGTCCTGGGATACGCAGTATTTT.

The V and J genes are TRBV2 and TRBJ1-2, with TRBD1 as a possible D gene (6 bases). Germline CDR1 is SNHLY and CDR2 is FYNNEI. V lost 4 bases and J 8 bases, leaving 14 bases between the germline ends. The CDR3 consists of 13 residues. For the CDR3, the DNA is TGTGCCAGCAGTGCGCAGGGGTCTCTCGGCTACACCTTC. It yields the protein CASSAQGSLGYTF.

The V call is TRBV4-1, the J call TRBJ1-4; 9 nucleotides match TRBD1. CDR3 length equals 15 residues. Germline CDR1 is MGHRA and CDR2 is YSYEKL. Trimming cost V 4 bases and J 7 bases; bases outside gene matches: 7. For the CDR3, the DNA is TGCGCCAGCAGCCCGGCAGGGACAGGGAGTGAAAAACTGTTTTTT. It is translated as CASSPAGTGSEKLFF.

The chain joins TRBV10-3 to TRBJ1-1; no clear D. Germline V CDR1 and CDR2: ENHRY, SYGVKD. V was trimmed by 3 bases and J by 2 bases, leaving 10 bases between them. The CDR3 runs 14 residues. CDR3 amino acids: CAISEPALNTEAFF. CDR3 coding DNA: TGTGCCATCAGTGAACCCGCCCTAAACACTGAAGCTTTCTTT.